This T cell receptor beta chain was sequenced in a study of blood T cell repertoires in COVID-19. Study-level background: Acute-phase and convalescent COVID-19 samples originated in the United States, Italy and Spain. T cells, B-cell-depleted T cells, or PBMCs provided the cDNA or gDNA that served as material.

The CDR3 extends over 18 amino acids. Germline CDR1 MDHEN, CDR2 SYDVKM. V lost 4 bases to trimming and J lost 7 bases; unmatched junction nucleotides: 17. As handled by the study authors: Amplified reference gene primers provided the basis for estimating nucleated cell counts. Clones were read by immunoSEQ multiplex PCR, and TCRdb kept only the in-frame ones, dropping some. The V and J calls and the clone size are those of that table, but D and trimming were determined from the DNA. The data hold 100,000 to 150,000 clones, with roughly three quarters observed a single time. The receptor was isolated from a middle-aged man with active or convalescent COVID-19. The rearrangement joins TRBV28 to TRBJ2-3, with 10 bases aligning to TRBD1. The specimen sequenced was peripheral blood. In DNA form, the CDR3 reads TGTGCCAGCAGTTCCCGGACAGGGGGGAATACTAGTGGGAATACGCAGTATTTT. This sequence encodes CASSSRTGGNTSGNTQYF. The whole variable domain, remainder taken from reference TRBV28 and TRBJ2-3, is DVKVTQSSRYLVKRTGEKVFLECVQDMDHENMFWYRQDPGLGLRLIYFSYDVKMKEKGDIPEGYSVSREKKERFSLILESASTNQTSMYLCASSSRTGGNTSGNTQYFGPGTRLTVL.